This T cell receptor (beta chain) was identified in a study of OX40 agonist ivuxolimab in advanced cancers. Study-level background: Ivuxolimab, an agonistic anti-OX40 (CD134) antibody, was given to patients. Patients in dose escalation had liver, melanoma, kidney or head and neck cancers.

The protocol was immunoSEQ multiplex PCR, while the TCRdb copy is restricted to in-frame clones and leaves out a portion. The sample shows 50,000 to 70,000 clones, around 86% of them seen only once. The CDR3 sequence is 13 residues long. Germline V lookup: CDR1 LNHNV, CDR2 YYDKDF (reference sequence). Trimming took 6 bases from V and 0 from J, leaving 6 bases between them. The input for sequencing was CD4+ or CD8+ T cells sorted from blood, taken in a trial of the OX40 agonist ivuxolimab. This TCR was recovered from an adult with an advanced solid tumor such as melanoma, head and neck, liver or kidney cancer. The chain couples TRBV15 to TRBJ2-1; D gene unclear. The CDR3 DNA reads TGTGCCACCAGAAAGAGCTCCTACAATGAGCAGTTCTTC. This gives the protein CATRKSSYNEQFF. The full variable domain, with the rest looked up from reference TRBV15 and TRBJ2-1, is DAMVIQNPRYQVTQFGKPVTLSCSQTLNHNVMYWYQQKSSQAPKLLFHYYDKDFNNEADTPDNFQSRRPNTSFCFLDIRSPGLGDTAMYLCATRKSSYNEQFFGPGTRLTVL.